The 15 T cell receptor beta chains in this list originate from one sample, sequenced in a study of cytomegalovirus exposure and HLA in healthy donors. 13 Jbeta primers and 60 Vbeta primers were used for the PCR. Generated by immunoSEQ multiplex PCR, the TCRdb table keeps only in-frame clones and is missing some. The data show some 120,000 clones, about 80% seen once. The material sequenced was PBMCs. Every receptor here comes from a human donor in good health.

The chain's CDR3 is CASSEAAGGQPQHF. As DNA, the CDR3 is TGTGCCAGCAGTGAAGCGGCGGGAGGTCAGCCCCAGCATTTT. The chain uses TRBV6-4 and TRBJ1-5; D is unclear. The V and J ends lost 3 bases and 6 bases respectively, with 12 bases between them. CDR3 length equals 14 residues. In germline, CDR1 is MRHNA, CDR2 SNTAGT.

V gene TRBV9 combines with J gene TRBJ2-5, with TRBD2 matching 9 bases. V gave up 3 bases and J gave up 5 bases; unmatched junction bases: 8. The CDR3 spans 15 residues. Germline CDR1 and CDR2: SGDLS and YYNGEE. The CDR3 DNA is TGTGCCAGCAGCGCCCTTGGGACTAGCAGGGAGACCCAGTACTTC. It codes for CASSALGTSRETQYF.

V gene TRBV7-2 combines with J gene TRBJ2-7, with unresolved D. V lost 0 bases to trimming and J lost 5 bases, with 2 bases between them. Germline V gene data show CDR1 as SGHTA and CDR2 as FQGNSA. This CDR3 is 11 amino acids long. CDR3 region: CASSLANEQYF. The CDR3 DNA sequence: TGTGCCAGCAGCTTAGCCAACGAGCAGTACTTC. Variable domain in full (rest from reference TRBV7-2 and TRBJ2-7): GAGVSQSPSNKVTEKGKDVELRCDPISGHTALYWYRQSLGQGLEFLIYFQGNSAPDKSGLPSDRFSAERTGGSVSTLTIQRTQQEDSAVYLCASSLANEQYFGPGTRLTVT.

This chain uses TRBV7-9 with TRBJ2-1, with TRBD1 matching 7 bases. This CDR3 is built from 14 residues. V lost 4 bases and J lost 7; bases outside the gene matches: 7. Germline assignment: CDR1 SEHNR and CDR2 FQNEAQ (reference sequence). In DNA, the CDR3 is TGTGCCAGCAGCTCCGGACAGGTTCCAAATGAGCAGTTCTTC. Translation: CASSSGQVPNEQFF.

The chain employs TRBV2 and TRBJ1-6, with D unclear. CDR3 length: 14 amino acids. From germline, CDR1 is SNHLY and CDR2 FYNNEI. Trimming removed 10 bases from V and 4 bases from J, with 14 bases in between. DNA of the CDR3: TGTGCCACCGGACTCGACCGATATAATTCACCCCTCCACTTT. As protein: CATGLDRYNSPLHF.

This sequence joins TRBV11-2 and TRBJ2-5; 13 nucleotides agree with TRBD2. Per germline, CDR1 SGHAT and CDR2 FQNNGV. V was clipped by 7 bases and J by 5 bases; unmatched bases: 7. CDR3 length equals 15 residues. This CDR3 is CASIFTSGGAETQYF. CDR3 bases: TGTGCCAGCATCTTTACTAGCGGGGGGGCGGAGACCCAGTACTTC.

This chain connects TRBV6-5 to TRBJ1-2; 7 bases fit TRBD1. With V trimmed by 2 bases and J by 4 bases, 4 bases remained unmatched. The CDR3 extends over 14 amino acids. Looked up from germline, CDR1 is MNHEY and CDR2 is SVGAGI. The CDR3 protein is CASSYRGDSYGYTF. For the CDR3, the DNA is TGTGCCAGCAGTTACCGTGGGGACAGCTATGGCTACACCTTC.

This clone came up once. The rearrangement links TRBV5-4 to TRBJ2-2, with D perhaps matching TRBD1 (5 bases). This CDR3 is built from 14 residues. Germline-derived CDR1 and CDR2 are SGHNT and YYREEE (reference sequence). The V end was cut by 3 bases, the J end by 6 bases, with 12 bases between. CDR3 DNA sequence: TGTGCCAGCAGCTCGGCAGGGTTTTCCGGGGAGCTGTTTTTT. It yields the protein CASSSAGFSGELFF.

The CDR3 nucleotides read TGTGCCAGCAGCTATAATGAGGGAGGCAATTCACCCCTCCACTTT. Protein: CASSYNEGGNSPLHF. The chain has TRBV11-2 and TRBJ1-6; D remains ambiguous. With 4 bases removed from V and 7 bases from J, the gap between germline ends came to 14 bases. Germline V gene sequence: CDR1 SGHAT, CDR2 FQNNGV. The CDR3 spans 15 residues.

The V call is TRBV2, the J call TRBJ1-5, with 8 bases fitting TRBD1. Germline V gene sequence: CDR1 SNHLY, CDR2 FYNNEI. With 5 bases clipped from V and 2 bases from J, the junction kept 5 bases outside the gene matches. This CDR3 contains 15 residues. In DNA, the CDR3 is TGTGCCAGCAGTCACGACAGGGGACGCAATCAGCCCCAGCATTTT. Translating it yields CASSHDRGRNQPQHF.

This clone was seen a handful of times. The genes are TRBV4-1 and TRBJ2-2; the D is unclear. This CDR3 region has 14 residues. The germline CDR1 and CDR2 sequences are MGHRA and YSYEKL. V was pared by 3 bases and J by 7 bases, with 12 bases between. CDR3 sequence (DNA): TGCGCCAGCAGCCAGGCTAGTGGCAGCGGGGAGCTGTTTTTT. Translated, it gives CASSQASGSGELFF.

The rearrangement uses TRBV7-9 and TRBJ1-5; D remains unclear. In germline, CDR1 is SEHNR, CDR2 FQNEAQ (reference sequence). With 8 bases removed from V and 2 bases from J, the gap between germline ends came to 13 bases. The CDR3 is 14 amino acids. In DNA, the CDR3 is TGTGCCAGCGCAGCGGGCCGGGGCAATCAGCCCCAGCATTTT. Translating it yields CASAAGRGNQPQHF.

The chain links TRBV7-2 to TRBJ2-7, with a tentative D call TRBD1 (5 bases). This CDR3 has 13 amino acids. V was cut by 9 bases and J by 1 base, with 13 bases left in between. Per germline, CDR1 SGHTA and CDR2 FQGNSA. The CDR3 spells CASQTGYSYEQYF. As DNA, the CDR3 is TGTGCCAGTCAAACAGGTTATTCCTACGAGCAGTACTTC.

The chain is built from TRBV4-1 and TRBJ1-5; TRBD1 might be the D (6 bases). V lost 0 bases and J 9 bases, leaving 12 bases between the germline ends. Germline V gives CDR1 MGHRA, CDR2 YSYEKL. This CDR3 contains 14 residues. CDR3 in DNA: TGCGCCAGCAGCCAAGATCTTTCAGGGGCGCCCCAGCATTTT. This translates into CASSQDLSGAPQHF.

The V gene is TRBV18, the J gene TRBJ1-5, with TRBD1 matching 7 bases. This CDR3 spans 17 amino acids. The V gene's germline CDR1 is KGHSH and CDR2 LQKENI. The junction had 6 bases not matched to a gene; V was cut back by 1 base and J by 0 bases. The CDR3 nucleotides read TGTGCCAGCTCACCACGGGCAGGGGGAGGTAGCAATCAGCCCCAGCATTTT. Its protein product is CASSPRAGGGSNQPQHF.